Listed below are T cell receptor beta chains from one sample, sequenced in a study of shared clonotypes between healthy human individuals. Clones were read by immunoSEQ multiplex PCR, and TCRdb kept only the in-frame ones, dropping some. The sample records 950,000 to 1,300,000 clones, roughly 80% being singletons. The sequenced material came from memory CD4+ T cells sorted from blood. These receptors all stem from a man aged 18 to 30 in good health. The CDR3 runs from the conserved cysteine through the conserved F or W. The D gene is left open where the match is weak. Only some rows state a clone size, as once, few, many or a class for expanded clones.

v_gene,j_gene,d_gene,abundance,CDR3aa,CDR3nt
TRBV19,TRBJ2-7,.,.,CASSRAPKYEQYF,TGTGCCAGTAGTAGGGCCCCTAAGTACGAGCAGTACTTC
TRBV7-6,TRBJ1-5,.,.,CASSLDAGILDQPQHF,TGTGCCAGCAGCTTAGACGCGGGAATCTTGGATCAGCCCCAGCATTTT
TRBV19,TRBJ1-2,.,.,CASSIGVLYGYTF,TGTGCCAGTAGTATCGGAGTCTTATATGGCTACACCTTC
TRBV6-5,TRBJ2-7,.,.,CASSSGQQPYEQYF,TGTGCCAGCAGTTCCGGGCAGCAACCCTACGAGCAGTACTTC
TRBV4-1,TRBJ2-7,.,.,CASSPRGITYEQYF,TGCGCCAGCAGCCCCCGGGGTATTACCTACGAGCAGTACTTC
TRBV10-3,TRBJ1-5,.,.,CAISDSAGKVNQPQHF,TGTGCCATCAGTGATTCGGCAGGAAAAGTAAATCAGCCCCAGCATTTT
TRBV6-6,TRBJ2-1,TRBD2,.,CASSPTREGQFF,TGTGCCAGCAGTCCTACTAGGGAGGGGCAGTTCTTC
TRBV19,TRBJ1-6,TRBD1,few,CASSNLGQSVYAPLHF,TGTGCCAGTTCTAATTTGGGACAGTCCGTTTACGCACCCCTCCACTTT
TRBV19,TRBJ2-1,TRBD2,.,CASSNLPGGYNEQFF,TGTGCCAGTAGTAACCTACCGGGGGGTTACAATGAGCAGTTCTTC
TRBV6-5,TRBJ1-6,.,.,CASSYSNSGYGSPLHF,TGTGCCAGCAGTTACTCGAATTCAGGGTATGGTTCACCCCTCCACTTT
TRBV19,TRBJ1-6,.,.,CASSTTSYNSPLHF,TGTGCCAGTAGTACTACCTCCTATAATTCACCCCTCCACTTT
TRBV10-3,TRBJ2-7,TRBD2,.,CAISESGTSGNYEQYF,TGTGCCATCAGTGAGTCGGGGACTAGCGGGAACTACGAGCAGTACTTC
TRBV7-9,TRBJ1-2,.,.,CASSQNWGYTF,TGTGCCAGCAGCCAAAACTGGGGGTACACCTTC
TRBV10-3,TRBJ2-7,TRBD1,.,CAISYRGTHEQYF,TGTGCCATCAGTTACAGGGGGACCCACGAGCAGTACTTC
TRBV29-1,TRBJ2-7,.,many,CSVPAGTSPYEQYF,TGCAGCGTTCCTGCCGGGACAAGCCCCTACGAGCAGTACTTC
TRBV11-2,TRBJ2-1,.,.,CASSLTGTSNSYNEQFF,TGTGCCAGCAGCTTAACCGGGACTTCCAACTCCTACAATGAGCAGTTCTTC
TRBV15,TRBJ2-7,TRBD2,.,CATSRDRLAGGLDEQYF,TGTGCCACCAGCAGAGATCGTCTAGCGGGGGGTTTGGACGAGCAGTACTTC